The text below deals with one TCR beta chain. Its antigen is unidentified. There are 16 residues in the CDR3. V lost 5 bases, J lost 7 bases, and 20 bases lay in between. Looked up from germline, CDR1 is LNHDA and CDR2 is SQIVND (reference sequence). The data were obtained in a study of cytomegalovirus exposure and HLA in healthy donors. Study-wide points: A list of about 160 TCR beta chains associated with cytomegalovirus was given.

PCR involved 60 Vbeta and 13 Jbeta primers. The assay was immunoSEQ multiplex PCR, and TCRdb's table has in-frame clones only and misses some. This sample has roughly 180,000 clones, with around 74% found just once. The chain uses TRBV19 and TRBJ1-4; D is possibly TRBD1 (5 bases). This TCR was sampled from a female donor in good health and CMV-seronegative. The sample taken for sequencing was PBMCs. CDR3 bases: TGTGCCAGTAGTGAGCCGCCGCGGACAAGAGGTGAAAAACTGTTTTTT. Translation: CASSEPPRTRGEKLFF.